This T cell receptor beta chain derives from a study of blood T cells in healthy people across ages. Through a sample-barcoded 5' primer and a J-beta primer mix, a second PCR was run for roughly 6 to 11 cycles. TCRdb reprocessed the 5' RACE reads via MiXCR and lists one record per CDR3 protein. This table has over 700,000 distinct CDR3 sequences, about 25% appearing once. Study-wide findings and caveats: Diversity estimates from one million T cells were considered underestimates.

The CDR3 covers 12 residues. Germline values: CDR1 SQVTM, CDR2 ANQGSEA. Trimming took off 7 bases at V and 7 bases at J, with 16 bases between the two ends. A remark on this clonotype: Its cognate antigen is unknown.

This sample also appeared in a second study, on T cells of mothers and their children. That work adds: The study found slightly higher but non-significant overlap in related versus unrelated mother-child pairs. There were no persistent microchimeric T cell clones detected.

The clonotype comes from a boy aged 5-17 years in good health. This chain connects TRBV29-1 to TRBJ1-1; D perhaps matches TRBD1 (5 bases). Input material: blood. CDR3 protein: CSGSGTNGEAFF. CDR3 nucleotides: TGCAGCGGAAGTGGGACTAACGGTGAAGCTTTCTTT.